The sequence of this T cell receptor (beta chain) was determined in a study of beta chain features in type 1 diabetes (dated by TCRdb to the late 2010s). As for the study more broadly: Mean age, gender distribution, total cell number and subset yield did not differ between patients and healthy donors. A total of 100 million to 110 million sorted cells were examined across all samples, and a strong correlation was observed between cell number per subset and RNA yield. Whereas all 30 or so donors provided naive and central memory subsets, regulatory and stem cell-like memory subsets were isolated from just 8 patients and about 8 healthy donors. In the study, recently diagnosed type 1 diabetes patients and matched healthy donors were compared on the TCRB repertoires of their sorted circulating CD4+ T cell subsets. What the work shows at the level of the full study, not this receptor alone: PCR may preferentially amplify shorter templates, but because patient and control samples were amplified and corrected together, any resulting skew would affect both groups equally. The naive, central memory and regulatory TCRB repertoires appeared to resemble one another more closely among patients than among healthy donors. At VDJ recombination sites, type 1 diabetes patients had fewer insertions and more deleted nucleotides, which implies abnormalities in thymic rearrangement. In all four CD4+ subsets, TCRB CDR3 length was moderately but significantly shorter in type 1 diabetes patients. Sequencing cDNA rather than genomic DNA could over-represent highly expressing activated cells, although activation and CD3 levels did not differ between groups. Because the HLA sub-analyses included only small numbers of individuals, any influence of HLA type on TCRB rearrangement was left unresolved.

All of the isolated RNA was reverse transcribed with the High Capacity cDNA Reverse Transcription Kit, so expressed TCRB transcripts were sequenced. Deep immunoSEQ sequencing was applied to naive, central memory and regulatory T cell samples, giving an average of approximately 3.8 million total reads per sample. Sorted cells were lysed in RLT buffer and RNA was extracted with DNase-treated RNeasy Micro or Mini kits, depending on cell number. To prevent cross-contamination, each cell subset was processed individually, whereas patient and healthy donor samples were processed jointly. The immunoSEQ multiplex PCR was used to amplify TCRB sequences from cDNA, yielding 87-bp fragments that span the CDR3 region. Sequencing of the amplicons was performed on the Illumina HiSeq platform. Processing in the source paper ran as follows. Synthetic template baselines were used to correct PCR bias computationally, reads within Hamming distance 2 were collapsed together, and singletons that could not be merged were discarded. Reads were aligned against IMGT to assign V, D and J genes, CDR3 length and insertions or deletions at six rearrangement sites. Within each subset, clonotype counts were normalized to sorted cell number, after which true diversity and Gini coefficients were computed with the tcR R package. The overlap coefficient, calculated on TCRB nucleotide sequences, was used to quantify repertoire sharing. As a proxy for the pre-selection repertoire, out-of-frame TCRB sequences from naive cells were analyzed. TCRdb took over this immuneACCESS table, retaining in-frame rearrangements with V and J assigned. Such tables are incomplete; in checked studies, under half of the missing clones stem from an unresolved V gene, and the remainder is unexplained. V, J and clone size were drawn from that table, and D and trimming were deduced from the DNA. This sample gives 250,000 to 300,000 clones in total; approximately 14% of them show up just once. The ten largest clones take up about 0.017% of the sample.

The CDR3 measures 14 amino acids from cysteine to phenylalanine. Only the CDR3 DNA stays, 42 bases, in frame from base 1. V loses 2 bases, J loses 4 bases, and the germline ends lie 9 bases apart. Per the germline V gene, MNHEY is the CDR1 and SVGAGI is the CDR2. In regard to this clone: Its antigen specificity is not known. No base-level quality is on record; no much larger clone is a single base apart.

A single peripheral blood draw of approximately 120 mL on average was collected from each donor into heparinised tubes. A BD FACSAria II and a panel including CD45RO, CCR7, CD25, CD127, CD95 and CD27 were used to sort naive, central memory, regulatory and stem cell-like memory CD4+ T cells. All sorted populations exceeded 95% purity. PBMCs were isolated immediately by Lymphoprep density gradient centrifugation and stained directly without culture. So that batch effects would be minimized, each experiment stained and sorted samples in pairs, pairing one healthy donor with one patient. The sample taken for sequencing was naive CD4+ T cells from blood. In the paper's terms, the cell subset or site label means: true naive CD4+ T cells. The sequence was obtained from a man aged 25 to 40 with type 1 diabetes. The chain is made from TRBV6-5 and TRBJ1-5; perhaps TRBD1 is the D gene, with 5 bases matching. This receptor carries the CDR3 CASSYTGGNQPQHF. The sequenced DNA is TGTGCCAGCAGTTACACCGGGGGTAATCAGCCCCAGCATTTT.